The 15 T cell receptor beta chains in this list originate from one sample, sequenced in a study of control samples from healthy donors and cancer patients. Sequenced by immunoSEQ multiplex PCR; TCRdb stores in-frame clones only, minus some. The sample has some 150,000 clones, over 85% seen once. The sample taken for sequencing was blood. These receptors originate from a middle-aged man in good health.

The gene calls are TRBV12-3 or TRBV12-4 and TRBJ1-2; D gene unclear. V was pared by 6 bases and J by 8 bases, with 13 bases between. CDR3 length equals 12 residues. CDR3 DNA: TGTGCCAGCAGCGAAACCGGGAGGGGCTACACCTTC. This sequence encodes CASSETGRGYTF.

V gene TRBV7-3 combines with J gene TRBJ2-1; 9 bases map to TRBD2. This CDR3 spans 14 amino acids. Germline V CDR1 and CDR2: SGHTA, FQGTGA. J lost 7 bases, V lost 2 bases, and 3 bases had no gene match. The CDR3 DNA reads TGTGCCAGCAGCTTAGCGGGGGGGCGGAATGAGCAGTTCTTC. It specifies CASSLAGGRNEQFF.

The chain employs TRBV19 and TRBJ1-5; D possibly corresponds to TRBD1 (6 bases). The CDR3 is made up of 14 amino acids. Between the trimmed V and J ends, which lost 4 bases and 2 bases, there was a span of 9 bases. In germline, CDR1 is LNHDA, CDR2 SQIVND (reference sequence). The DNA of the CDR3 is TGTGCCAGTAGTAGGGGGGGCCGCAATCAGCCCCAGCATTTT. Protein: CASSRGGRNQPQHF.

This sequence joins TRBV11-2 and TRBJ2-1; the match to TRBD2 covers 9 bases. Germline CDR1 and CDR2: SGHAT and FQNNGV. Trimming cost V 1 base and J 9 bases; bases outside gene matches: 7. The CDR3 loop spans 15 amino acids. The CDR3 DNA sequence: TGTGCCAGCAGCTTAGTTGGTAGCGGGGGCGGTGAGCAGTTCTTC. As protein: CASSLVGSGGGEQFF.

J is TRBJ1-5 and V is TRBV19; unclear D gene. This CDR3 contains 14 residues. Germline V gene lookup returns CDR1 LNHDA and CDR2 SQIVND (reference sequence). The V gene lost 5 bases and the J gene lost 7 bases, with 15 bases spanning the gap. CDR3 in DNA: TGTGCCAGTAGTCGAGGCGAGGTTGGACAGCCCCAGCATTTT. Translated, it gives CASSRGEVGQPQHF.

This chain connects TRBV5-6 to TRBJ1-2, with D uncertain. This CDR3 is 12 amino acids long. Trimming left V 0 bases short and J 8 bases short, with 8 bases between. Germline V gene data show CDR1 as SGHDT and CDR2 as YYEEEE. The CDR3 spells CASSLGGSGYTF. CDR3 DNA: TGTGCCAGCAGCTTGGGAGGGAGCGGCTACACCTTC.

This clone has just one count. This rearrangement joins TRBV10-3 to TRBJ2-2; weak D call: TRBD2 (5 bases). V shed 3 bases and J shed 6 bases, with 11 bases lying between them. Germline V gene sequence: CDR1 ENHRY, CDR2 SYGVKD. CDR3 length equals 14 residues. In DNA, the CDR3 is TGTGCCATCAGTGATCTCGAGGGAGCCGGGGAGCTGTTTTTT. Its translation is CAISDLEGAGELFF.

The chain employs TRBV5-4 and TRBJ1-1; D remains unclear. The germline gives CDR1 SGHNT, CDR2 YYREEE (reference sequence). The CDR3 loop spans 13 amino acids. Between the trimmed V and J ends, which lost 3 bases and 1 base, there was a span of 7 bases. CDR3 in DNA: TGTGCCAGCAGCTCGCCAGCGAACACTGAAGCTTTCTTT. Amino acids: CASSSPANTEAFF. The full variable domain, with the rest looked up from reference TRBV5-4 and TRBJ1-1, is ETGVTQSPTHLIKTRGQQVTLRCSSQSGHNTVSWYQQALGQGPQFIFQYYREEENGRGNFPPRFSGLQFPNYSSELNVNALELDDSALYLCASSSPANTEAFFGQGTRLTVV.

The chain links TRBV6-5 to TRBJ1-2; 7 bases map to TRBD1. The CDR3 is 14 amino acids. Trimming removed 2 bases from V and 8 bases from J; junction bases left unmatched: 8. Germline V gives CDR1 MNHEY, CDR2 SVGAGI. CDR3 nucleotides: TGTGCCAGCAGTTACGCGTCAGGGGGGGACGGCTACACCTTC. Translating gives CASSYASGGDGYTF.

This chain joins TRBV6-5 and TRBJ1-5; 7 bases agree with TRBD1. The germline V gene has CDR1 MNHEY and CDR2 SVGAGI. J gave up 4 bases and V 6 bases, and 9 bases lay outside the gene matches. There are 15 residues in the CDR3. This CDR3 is CASSPRQGGNQPQHF. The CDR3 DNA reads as TGTGCCAGCAGCCCCAGACAGGGAGGGAATCAGCCCCAGCATTTT.

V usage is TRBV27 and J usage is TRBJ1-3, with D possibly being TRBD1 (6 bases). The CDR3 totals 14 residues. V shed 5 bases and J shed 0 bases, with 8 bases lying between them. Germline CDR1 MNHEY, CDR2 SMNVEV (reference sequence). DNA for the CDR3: TGTGCCAGCAGTGGACAGCTCTCTGGAAACACCATATATTTT. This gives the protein CASSGQLSGNTIYF.

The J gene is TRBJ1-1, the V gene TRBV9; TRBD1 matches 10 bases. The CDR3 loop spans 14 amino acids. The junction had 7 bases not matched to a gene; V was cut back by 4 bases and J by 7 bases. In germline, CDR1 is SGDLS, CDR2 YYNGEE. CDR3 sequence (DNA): TGTGCCAGCAGCCCCCGGGACAGGGGCCTTGAAGCTTTCTTT. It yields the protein CASSPRDRGLEAFF.

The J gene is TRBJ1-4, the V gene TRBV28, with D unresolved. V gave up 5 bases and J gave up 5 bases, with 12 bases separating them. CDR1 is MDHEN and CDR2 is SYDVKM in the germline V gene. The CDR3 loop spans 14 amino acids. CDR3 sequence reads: CASSKWTENEKLFF. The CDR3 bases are TGTGCCAGCAGTAAATGGACCGAAAATGAAAAACTGTTTTTT.

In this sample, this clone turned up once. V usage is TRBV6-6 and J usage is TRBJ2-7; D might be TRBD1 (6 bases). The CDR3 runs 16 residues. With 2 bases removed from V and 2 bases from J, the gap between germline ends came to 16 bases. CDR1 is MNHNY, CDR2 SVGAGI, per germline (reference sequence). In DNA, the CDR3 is TGTGCCAGCAGTTACGGCACAGGGCCAGTAACCTACGAGCAGTACTTC. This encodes CASSYGTGPVTYEQYF.

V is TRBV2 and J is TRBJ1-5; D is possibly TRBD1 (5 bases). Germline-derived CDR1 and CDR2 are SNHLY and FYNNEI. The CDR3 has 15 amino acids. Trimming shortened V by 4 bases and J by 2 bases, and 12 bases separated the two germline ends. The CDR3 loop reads CASSVAQGGNQPQHF. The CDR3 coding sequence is TGTGCCAGCAGTGTGGCGCAGGGCGGCAATCAGCCCCAGCATTTT.